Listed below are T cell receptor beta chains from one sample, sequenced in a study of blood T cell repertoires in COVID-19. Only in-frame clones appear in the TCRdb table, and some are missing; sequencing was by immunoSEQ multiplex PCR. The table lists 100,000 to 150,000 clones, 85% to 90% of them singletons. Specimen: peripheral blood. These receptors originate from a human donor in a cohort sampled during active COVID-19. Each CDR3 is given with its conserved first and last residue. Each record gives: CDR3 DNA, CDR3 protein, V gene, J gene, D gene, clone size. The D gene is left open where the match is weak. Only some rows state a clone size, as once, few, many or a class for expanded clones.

DNA: TGTGCCAGCAGCCAATATAGCGGACGCCCCGAAAAACTGTTTTTT
CDR3: CASSQYSGRPEKLFF
V: TRBV14
J: TRBJ1-4
D: .
size: .

DNA: TGTGCCAGCTCATCTCTATCTGGAGGGGGCAGGAGAGAGTATTTT
CDR3: CASSSLSGGGRREYF
V: TRBV18
J: TRBJ2-3
D: .
size: .

DNA: TGTGCCAGCAGTGAAGGGCGACAGAGATTGAACCTGTTTTTT
CDR3: CASSEGRQRLNLFF
V: TRBV2
J: TRBJ1-4
D: .
size: .

DNA: TGTGCCAGTAGTACGCAAGGACTAGCGGGATACTATACGCAGTATTTT
CDR3: CASSTQGLAGYYTQYF
V: TRBV19
J: TRBJ2-3
D: TRBD2
size: .

DNA: TGTGCCAGCAGTGAAGGCCACAGAACCTACGAGCAGTACTTC
CDR3: CASSEGHRTYEQYF
V: TRBV6-1
J: TRBJ2-7
D: .
size: .

DNA: TGCAGCGGGTCGATTGGGACTAGCGGATACAATGAGCAGTTCTTC
CDR3: CSGSIGTSGYNEQFF
V: TRBV29-1
J: TRBJ2-1
D: TRBD2
size: .

DNA: TGTGCCAGCAGCTTGACAGCGAGGGGGATACGATCCTACGAGCAGTACTTC
CDR3: CASSLTARGIRSYEQYF
V: TRBV5-6
J: TRBJ2-7
D: .
size: .

DNA: TGTGCCAGTAGTGAAGGGACAGGGGTCTACGAGCAGTACTTC
CDR3: CASSEGTGVYEQYF
V: TRBV19
J: TRBJ2-7
D: TRBD1
size: .

DNA: TGTGCCACCAGCTGGAACCTAGCGGGAATTAATGAGCAGTTCTTC
CDR3: CATSWNLAGINEQFF
V: TRBV15
J: TRBJ2-1
D: TRBD2
size: .

DNA: TGCGCCAGCAGCTATGCGGGGAATACCAATTCACCCCTCCACTTT
CDR3: CASSYAGNTNSPLHF
V: TRBV5-1
J: TRBJ1-6
D: .
size: .

DNA: TGTGCCAGTAGCTACAGGGTTGGTGAAGCTTTCTTT
CDR3: CASSYRVGEAFF
V: TRBV2
J: TRBJ1-1
D: .
size: medium-sized

DNA: TGTGCCAGCAGGAAACTAGGACACGAGCAGTACTTC
CDR3: CASRKLGHEQYF
V: TRBV12-3/TRBV12-4
J: TRBJ2-7
D: .
size: .

DNA: TGTGCCAGCAGTGAATTGGGGGAGGCCGGGGAGCTGTTTTTT
CDR3: CASSELGEAGELFF
V: TRBV2
J: TRBJ2-2
D: .
size: .

DNA: TGTGCCACCAGCAGAGCTCCGGGACAGGGGGTATATGAGCAGTTCTTC
CDR3: CATSRAPGQGVYEQFF
V: TRBV15
J: TRBJ2-1
D: TRBD1
size: once

DNA: TGTGCCAGCAGCGTTCGTCAGGGGGCAACCGGGGAGCTGTTTTTT
CDR3: CASSVRQGATGELFF
V: TRBV9
J: TRBJ2-2
D: TRBD1
size: .

DNA: TGCGCCAGCAGCTTGGGGAGGGGTGCTAATGAAAAACTGTTTTTT
CDR3: CASSLGRGANEKLFF
V: TRBV5-1
J: TRBJ1-4
D: .
size: .

DNA: TGTGCCAGCAGCTTGGGATCGGGGGAGCAGTACTTC
CDR3: CASSLGSGEQYF
V: TRBV5-8
J: TRBJ2-7
D: .
size: .

DNA: TGTGCTAGTGGTTTGCCACCAAATTCTAGCGGGGGGAACACCGGGGAGCTGTTTTTT
CDR3: CASGLPPNSSGGNTGELFF
V: TRBV12-5
J: TRBJ2-2
D: TRBD2
size: .

DNA: TGTGCCAGCAGCCAGGGGACGTCGTATGGAGAGCAGTTCTTC
CDR3: CASSQGTSYGEQFF
V: TRBV27
J: TRBJ2-1
D: .
size: .

DNA: TGTGCCAGCAGCTCTTCGGTGAACACTGAAGCTTTCTTT
CDR3: CASSSSVNTEAFF
V: TRBV7-9
J: TRBJ1-1
D: .
size: once

DNA: TGTGCCAGCAGCGCCAGGGGAACAGGGTTGGGCACCGGGGAGCTGTTTTTT
CDR3: CASSARGTGLGTGELFF
V: TRBV13
J: TRBJ2-2
D: .
size: .

DNA: TGTGCCAGCAGGGGACAGCCCACAGATACGCAGTATTTT
CDR3: CASRGQPTDTQYF
V: TRBV6-5
J: TRBJ2-3
D: TRBD1
size: .

DNA: TGTGCCAGCTCACCCTCGAGGACTGGCTCAGATACGCAGTATTTT
CDR3: CASSPSRTGSDTQYF
V: TRBV18
J: TRBJ2-3
D: .
size: .

DNA: TGTGCCAGCAGTCCACTAGGGCGGGAGGGAGAGACCCAGTACTTC
CDR3: CASSPLGREGETQYF
V: TRBV28
J: TRBJ2-5
D: TRBD2
size: .

DNA: TGTGCCAGCAGCCGAGGAGGGGGCTACCGCAGTTACAATGAGCAGTTCTTC
CDR3: CASSRGGGYRSYNEQFF
V: TRBV3-1/TRBV3-2
J: TRBJ2-1
D: .
size: .

DNA: TGTGCCATCACAGCAGGGGGCGGTCAGCCCCAGCATTTT
CDR3: CAITAGGGQPQHF
V: TRBV10-3
J: TRBJ1-5
D: TRBD1
size: .

DNA: TGCGCCAGCAGCCGTACAGGGGCCCCGAACACTGAAGCTTTCTTT
CDR3: CASSRTGAPNTEAFF
V: TRBV5-1
J: TRBJ1-1
D: TRBD1
size: .

DNA: TGTGCCAGTAGTGATTCGGACTTCAATCAGCCCCAGCATTTT
CDR3: CASSDSDFNQPQHF
V: TRBV19
J: TRBJ1-5
D: .
size: .

DNA: TGTGCCAGCAGCTCCCTGGTAGCGACCGGGGAGCTGTTTTTT
CDR3: CASSSLVATGELFF
V: TRBV11-2
J: TRBJ2-2
D: .
size: .

DNA: TGTGCCAGCAGCTTTCGTCAGGGGAGTATCGGCTACACCTTC
CDR3: CASSFRQGSIGYTF
V: TRBV5-4
J: TRBJ1-2
D: .
size: .

DNA: TGTGCCAGCAGCGGTAGCCTCGGGAGGCGGGAGACCCAGTACTTC
CDR3: CASSGSLGRRETQYF
V: TRBV2
J: TRBJ2-5
D: TRBD2
size: .

DNA: TGTGCCAGCAGCCTCCGGGAGACCCAGTACTTC
CDR3: CASSLRETQYF
V: TRBV3-1/TRBV3-2
J: TRBJ2-5
D: .
size: .

DNA: TGTGCCAGTAGTATGACAGGGGCCGCGGCCTACAATGAGCAGTTCTTC
CDR3: CASSMTGAAAYNEQFF
V: TRBV19
J: TRBJ2-1
D: TRBD1
size: .

DNA: TGTGCCAGCAGCCGGACCGTTAGCGGGCGATCCTCCTACGAGCAGTACTTC
CDR3: CASSRTVSGRSSYEQYF
V: TRBV3-1/TRBV3-2
J: TRBJ2-7
D: TRBD2
size: .

DNA: TGCAGCGTTGAAGGGACTAGCGGGAGCGCTTGGAATGAGCAGTTCTTC
CDR3: CSVEGTSGSAWNEQFF
V: TRBV29-1
J: TRBJ2-1
D: TRBD2
size: once

DNA: TGTGCCAGCTCGGGGGAAGAGGGCTTGGCCCTCCACTTT
CDR3: CASSGEEGLALHF
V: TRBV7-6
J: TRBJ1-6
D: .
size: .